This T cell receptor (beta chain) appears in the sequencing data of a study of blood T cell repertoires in COVID-19. Study in general: The United States, Italy and Spain supplied acute and convalescent COVID-19 samples. From T cells, B-cell-depleted T cells, or PBMCs came the material, which was cDNA or gDNA.

CDR1 is MNHEY and CDR2 is SVGEGT in the germline V gene. The CDR3 has 16 amino acids. V was pared by 5 bases and J by 3 bases, with 10 bases of the junction left unmatched. In the study's own analysis: Quantification of nucleated cells was approximated via reference gene primer amplification. Assay used: immunoSEQ multiplex PCR; TCRdb lists only in-frame clones, some missing. The V and J calls and clone size are taken from that table; D and trimming were inferred from the DNA. Seen here are roughly 200,000 clones, about 80% observed once, and the top ten hold around 8.9%. The sequencing sample was made of peripheral blood. The chain combines TRBV6-2 or TRBV6-3 with TRBJ2-5; the match to TRBD2 covers 9 bases. The TCR comes from a woman between 45 and 65 years old with active or convalescent COVID-19. CDR3 loop: CASSPSGGRTEETQYF. CDR3 sequence (DNA): TGTGCCAGCAGTCCAAGCGGGGGGAGGACCGAAGAGACCCAGTACTTC.